Listed here are 5 T cell receptor beta chains from one sample, sequenced in a study of neurological immune-mediated disorders. TCRdb reanalysed the 5' RACE reads using MiXCR and keeps one entry per CDR3 protein. The sample consists of over 25,000 distinct CDR3 sequences, less than 1.6% of them appearing once. Sequenced sample: PBMCs. The receptors come from a woman under 40 with multiple sclerosis.

This clonotype was detected only a few times. This may stem from a read error, because a much larger clone lies one nucleotide away. The genes are TRBV20-1 and TRBJ1-1; D gene ambiguous. Germline V gives CDR1 DFQATT, CDR2 SNEGSKA (reference sequence). The CDR3 contains 11 residues. V was clipped by 6 bases and J by 7 bases, with 12 bases between them. CDR3 residues: CSATLHREAFF. The CDR3 nucleotides read TGCAGTGCCACCCTTCACCGTGAAGCTTTCTTT.

The sample holds many counts of this clonotype. This chain joins TRBV9 and TRBJ2-5, with 9 positions matching TRBD2. CDR1 SGDLS and CDR2 YYNGEE come from the germline V gene. V trimming: 0 bases; J trimming: 5 bases; junction bases outside the gene matches: 5. CDR3 length equals 15 residues. The CDR3 spells CASSVAAGGRETQYF. The CDR3 DNA follows: TGTGCCAGCAGCGTAGCGGCGGGGGGGAGGGAGACCCAGTACTTC.

This clonotype appeared many times. The rearrangement links TRBV10-3 to TRBJ2-3; D gene uncertain. Germline V lookup: CDR1 ENHRY, CDR2 SYGVKD. CDR3 length equals 12 residues. Trimming pared 9 bases from V and 0 bases from J, leaving 7 bases between. The CDR3 nucleotides read TGTGCCATGGGTTCTAGCACAGATACGCAGTATTTT. This codes for CAMGSSTDTQYF.

This clonotype was seen many times. The chain links TRBV11-3 to TRBJ2-3, with 9 nucleotides matching TRBD2. The CDR3 is 15 residues long. The germline V gene has CDR1 SGHNT and CDR2 YENEEA. The junction had 6 bases not matched to a gene; V was cut back by 3 bases and J by 5 bases. CDR3 in DNA: TGTGCCAGCAGCTTTAGGCGGGGGGGCCAAGATACGCAGTATTTT. This sequence encodes CASSFRRGGQDTQYF.

This chain uses TRBV12-3 or TRBV12-4 with TRBJ2-2, with D perhaps matching TRBD1 (6 bases). The V end was cut by 6 bases, the J end by 6 bases, with 17 bases between. This CDR3 comprises 15 residues. The CDR3 sequence: CASSHTYNRAGELFF. For the CDR3, the DNA is TGTGCCAGCAGCCACACCTATAACAGGGCCGGGGAGCTGTTTTTT.